Given below is one T cell receptor beta chain in context. Its cognate antigen is unknown. These data belong to a study of blood T cells in healthy people across ages. General study results and limits: CMV status of donors was not determined, possibly confounding expanded clonotype changes.

Deletions cut 1 base from V and 1 base from J, with 19 bases between. CDR3 length: 18 residues. In germline, CDR1 is KGHSH, CDR2 LQKENI. Sample-barcoded 5' priming and a J-beta primer mix drove a second PCR of roughly 7 to 11 cycles. TCRdb independently ran MiXCR on the 5' RACE reads; one entry per CDR3 protein. The table shows 870,000 or so distinct CDR3 sequences, with more than 25% occurring only once. This clonotype was sampled from an elderly woman in good health. The source material was blood. The rearrangement joins TRBV18 to TRBJ1-1; D possibly corresponds to TRBD1 (6 bases). The DNA for the CDR3 is TGTGCCAGCTCACCACTGGGGGCAGGGAGGAAAGAGAACACTGAAGCTTTCTTT. It codes for CASSPLGAGRKENTEAFF.